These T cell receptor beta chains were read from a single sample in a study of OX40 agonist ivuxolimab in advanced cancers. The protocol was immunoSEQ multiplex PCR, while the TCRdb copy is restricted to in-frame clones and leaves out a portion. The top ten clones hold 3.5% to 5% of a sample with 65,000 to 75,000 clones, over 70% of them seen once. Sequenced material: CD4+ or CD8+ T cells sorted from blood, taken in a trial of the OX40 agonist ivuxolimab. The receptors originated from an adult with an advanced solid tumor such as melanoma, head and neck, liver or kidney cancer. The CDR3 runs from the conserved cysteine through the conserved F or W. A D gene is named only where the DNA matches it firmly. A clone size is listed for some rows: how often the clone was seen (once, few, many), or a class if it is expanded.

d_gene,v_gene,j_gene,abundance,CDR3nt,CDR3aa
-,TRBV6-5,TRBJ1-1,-,TGTGCCAGCAGTCCGAACACTGAAGCTTTCTTT,CASSPNTEAFF
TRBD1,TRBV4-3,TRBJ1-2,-,TGCGCCAGCAGCCAAGTTCCGCAGGGGGCTGATGGCTACACCTTC,CASSQVPQGADGYTF
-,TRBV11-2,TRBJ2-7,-,TGTGCCAGCAGCTTATCGGGCTCCTACGAGCAGTACTTC,CASSLSGSYEQYF
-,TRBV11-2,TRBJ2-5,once,TGTGCCAGCAGCTTGGGGACGGCGAGGGAGACCCAGTACTTC,CASSLGTARETQYF
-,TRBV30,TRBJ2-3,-,TGTGCCTGGAGGGTAGGGTTGAGCACAGATACGCAGTATTTT,CAWRVGLSTDTQYF
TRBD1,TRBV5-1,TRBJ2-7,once,TGCGCCAGCAGCTCACGACAGGGTAGTACGTACGAGCAGTACTTC,CASSSRQGSTYEQYF
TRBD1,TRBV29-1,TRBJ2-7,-,TGCAGCGTTGAAAACCCGACAGGGGGAGCCTACGAGCAGTACTTC,CSVENPTGGAYEQYF
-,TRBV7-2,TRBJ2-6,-,TGTGCCAGCAGCCCCCGTCCCACAGCAGGGTTGGGGGCCAACGTCCTGACTTTC,CASSPRPTAGLGANVLTF
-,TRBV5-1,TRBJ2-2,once,TGCGCCAGCAGGGTAACCGGGGAGCTGTTTTTT,CASRVTGELFF
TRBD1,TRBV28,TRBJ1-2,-,TGTGCCAGCAGAACCAATAGGGGGCCTCGCCCGGCCTATGGCTACACCTTC,CASRTNRGPRPAYGYTF
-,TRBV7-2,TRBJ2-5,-,TGTGCCAGCAGCTTAATGATTGGATATGAGACCCAGTACTTC,CASSLMIGYETQYF
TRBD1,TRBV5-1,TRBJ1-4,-,TGCGCCAGCAGCTTGGAGGGGGCGCTTTCTAATGAAAAACTGTTTTTT,CASSLEGALSNEKLFF
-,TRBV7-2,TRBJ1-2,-,TGTGCCAGCAGCTTAACCCGGGGGTTTAACTATGGCTACACCTTC,CASSLTRGFNYGYTF
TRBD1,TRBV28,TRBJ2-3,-,TGTGCCAGCAGTTGGGGGACAGGGGGAGATACGCAGTATTTT,CASSWGTGGDTQYF
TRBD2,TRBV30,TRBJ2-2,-,TGTGCCTGGAGTTTCCTAGCGGGAAGCGGGGAGCTGTTTTTT,CAWSFLAGSGELFF
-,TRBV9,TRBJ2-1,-,TGTGCCAGCAGCGCGGTGTACAATGAGCAGTTCTTC,CASSAVYNEQFF
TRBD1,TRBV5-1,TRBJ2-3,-,TGCGCCAGCAGCCCAAGGGGACAGGCTAGCACAGATACGCAGTATTTT,CASSPRGQASTDTQYF
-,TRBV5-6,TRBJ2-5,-,TGTGCCAGCAGCTTGGGGGGTGTCGTGGAGACCCAGTACTTC,CASSLGGVVETQYF
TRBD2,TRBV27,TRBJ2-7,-,TGTGCCAGCAATAACGGACTAGATTACGAGCAGTACTTC,CASNNGLDYEQYF
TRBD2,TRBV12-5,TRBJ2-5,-,TGTGCTAGTGGCTGGGGGGGTGTATGGGAGACCCAGTACTTC,CASGWGGVWETQYF
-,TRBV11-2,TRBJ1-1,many,TGTGCCAGCAGCCAGGTGTGGGGTGAAGCTTTCTTT,CASSQVWGEAFF
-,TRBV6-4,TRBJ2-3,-,TGTGCCAGCAGTCCCGGGAGTAGGGCGACGCAGTATTTT,CASSPGSRATQYF
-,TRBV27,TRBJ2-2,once,TGTGCCAGCAGTTTAGCAGGGACCACCGGGGAGCTGTTTTTT,CASSLAGTTGELFF
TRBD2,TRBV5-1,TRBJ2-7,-,TGCGCCAGCAGCTTGGCTAGCGGGAGATACGAGCAGTACTTC,CASSLASGRYEQYF
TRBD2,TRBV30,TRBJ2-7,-,TGTGCCTGGAGTGCGCGGGGAGGGTTTCCCTACGAGCAGTACTTC,CAWSARGGFPYEQYF
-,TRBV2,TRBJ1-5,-,TGTGCCAGCAGTGGACAGGTTAATCAGCCCCAGCATTTT,CASSGQVNQPQHF
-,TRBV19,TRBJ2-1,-,TGTGCCAGTAGTATCGGAGGGCTTGCACATGAGCAGTTCTTC,CASSIGGLAHEQFF
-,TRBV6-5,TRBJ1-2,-,TGTGCCAGCAGTTACTCCCGGGCAGGGAACTATGGCTACACCTTC,CASSYSRAGNYGYTF
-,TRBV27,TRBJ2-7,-,TGTGCCAGCAGTTTATCGGGGTGGTCCTACGAGCAGTACTTC,CASSLSGWSYEQYF
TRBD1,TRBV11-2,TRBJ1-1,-,TGTGCCAGCAGCTTCTCAGGGGGCACTGAAGCTTTCTTT,CASSFSGGTEAFF
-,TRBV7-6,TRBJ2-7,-,TGTGCCAGCAGCTTAGCCGGGAGCTCCTACGAGCAGTACTTC,CASSLAGSSYEQYF
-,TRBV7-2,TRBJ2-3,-,TGTGCCAGCAGCTTTAAAGGGGTGGTCGCAGATACGCAGTATTTT,CASSFKGVVADTQYF
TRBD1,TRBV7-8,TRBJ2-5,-,TGTGCCAGCAGCTTAAACGACAGGGGCAGGGAGACCCAGTACTTC,CASSLNDRGRETQYF
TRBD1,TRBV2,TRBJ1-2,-,TGTGCCAGAGGGACAGCCAAGCTAAGATATGGCTACACCTTC,CARGTAKLRYGYTF
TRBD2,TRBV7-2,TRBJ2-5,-,TGTGCCAGCAGCCTAAGTGGAGCGGGGGGGCCGTGGGAGACCCAGTACTTC,CASSLSGAGGPWETQYF
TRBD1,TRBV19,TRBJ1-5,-,TGTGCCAGTACCCCGAGGGGGCTGGGTCAGCCCCAGCATTTT,CASTPRGLGQPQHF
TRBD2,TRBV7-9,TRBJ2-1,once,TGTGCCAGCAGTTCACCGGGACTAGCGGGAAGAAGCTCCTACAATGAGCAGTTCTTC,CASSSPGLAGRSSYNEQFF
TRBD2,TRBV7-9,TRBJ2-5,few,TGTGCCAGCAGCACGGGACTAGCGGGAGAAGAGACCCAGTACTTC,CASSTGLAGEETQYF
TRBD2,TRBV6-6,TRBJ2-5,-,TGTGCCAGCAGTAGAGCGGGAGCAGGAGAGACCCAGTACTTC,CASSRAGAGETQYF
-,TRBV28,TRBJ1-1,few,TGTGCCAGCACTCTCAGGGGCACTGAAGCTTTCTTT,CASTLRGTEAFF
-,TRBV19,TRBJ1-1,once,TGTGCCAGTCTACGGGGGGGCACTGAAGCTTTCTTT,CASLRGGTEAFF
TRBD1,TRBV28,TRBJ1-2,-,TGTGCCAGCAGTCCCCGGACAGGGTTCGATGGCTACACCTTC,CASSPRTGFDGYTF
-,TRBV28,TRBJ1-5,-,TGTGCCAGCAGCCTTATATACCCAGATAGCAATCAGCCCCAGCATTTT,CASSLIYPDSNQPQHF
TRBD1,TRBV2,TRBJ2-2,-,TGTGCCACGAAGATGGACAGGGATAGCACCGGGGAGCTGTTTTTT,CATKMDRDSTGELFF
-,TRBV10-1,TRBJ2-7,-,TGCGCCAGCATTCACTGGAGGGTTGACGAGCAGTACTTC,CASIHWRVDEQYF
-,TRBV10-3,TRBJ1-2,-,TGTGCCATCAGTACGGGAGGGCAGGCCAATGGCTACACCTTC,CAISTGGQANGYTF
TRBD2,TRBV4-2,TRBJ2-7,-,TGTGCCAGCAGCCAAGCCCACCTACCCGGGGGGGACTACGAGCAGTACTTC,CASSQAHLPGGDYEQYF
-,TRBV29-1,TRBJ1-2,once,TGCAGCGTTGCCCAAGGGGACTATGGCTACACCTTC,CSVAQGDYGYTF
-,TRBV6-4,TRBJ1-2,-,TGTGCCAGCAGTGACACATCCCGGGTCGCCAGCGGTGGCTACACCTTC,CASSDTSRVASGGYTF
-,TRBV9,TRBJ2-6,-,TGTGCCAGCCGGGGGTCACCCTCTGGGGCCAACGTCCTGACTTTC,CASRGSPSGANVLTF